This is a list of T cell receptor beta chains from one sample in a study of CD8 T cells in Susac syndrome. TCRdb reanalysed the immunoSEQ multiplex PCR reads using MiXCR and keeps one entry per CDR3 protein. The data contain roughly 180,000 distinct CDR3 sequences, around 94% of them singletons. Sequencing was done on a sample of CD4+ T cells from PBMCs. Receptors originate from a human donor with Susac syndrome. Both conserved end residues are part of each CDR3. Fields, in order: J gene, clone size, D gene, V gene, CDR3 protein, CDR3 DNA. A D gene is named only where the DNA matches it firmly. Expanded clones are given a class, and other clones once, few, many or no size at all.

J gene: TRBJ2-1; clone size: .; D gene: TRBD2; V gene: TRBV9; CDR3 protein: CASTSGSPYNEQFF; CDR3 DNA: TGTGCCAGCACTAGCGGGAGTCCTTACAATGAGCAGTTCTTC
J gene: TRBJ2-2; clone size: .; D gene: .; V gene: TRBV19; CDR3 protein: CASSENRAGTGELFF; CDR3 DNA: TGTGCCAGTAGTGAAAACAGGGCGGGCACCGGGGAGCTGTTTTTT
J gene: TRBJ2-7; clone size: .; D gene: .; V gene: TRBV20-1; CDR3 protein: CSASAGSYEQYF; CDR3 DNA: TGCAGTGCTAGTGCGGGCTCCTACGAGCAGTACTTC
J gene: TRBJ2-2; clone size: .; D gene: .; V gene: TRBV28; CDR3 protein: CASRLKNTGELFF; CDR3 DNA: TGTGCCAGCAGGCTTAAGAACACCGGGGAGCTGTTTTTT
J gene: TRBJ2-1; clone size: .; D gene: .; V gene: TRBV7-8; CDR3 protein: CASSRREPNEQFF; CDR3 DNA: TGTGCCAGCAGCCGCCGCGAGCCCAATGAGCAGTTCTTC
J gene: TRBJ1-2; clone size: .; D gene: .; V gene: TRBV28; CDR3 protein: CASSRRQTYGYTF; CDR3 DNA: TGTGCCAGCAGTCGACGACAGACATATGGCTACACCTTC
J gene: TRBJ2-7; clone size: .; D gene: TRBD2; V gene: TRBV10-1; CDR3 protein: CASSESGRLAGVRGSYEQYF; CDR3 DNA: TGCGCCAGCAGTGAGTCAGGGCGACTAGCGGGAGTAAGAGGATCCTACGAGCAGTACTTC
J gene: TRBJ2-1; clone size: .; D gene: .; V gene: TRBV28; CDR3 protein: CASSGGGYNEQFF; CDR3 DNA: TGTGCCAGCAGCGGGGGCGGGTACAATGAGCAGTTCTTC
J gene: TRBJ2-3; clone size: .; D gene: TRBD2; V gene: TRBV5-1; CDR3 protein: CASSLGPSGGTDTQYF; CDR3 DNA: TGCGCCAGCAGCTTGGGTCCTAGCGGGGGCACAGATACGCAGTATTTT
J gene: TRBJ1-2; clone size: .; D gene: .; V gene: TRBV12-3/TRBV12-4; CDR3 protein: CASDVRARGSEDYGYTF; CDR3 DNA: TGTGCCAGCGATGTAAGAGCCCGGGGCTCCGAGGACTATGGCTACACCTTC
J gene: TRBJ2-5; clone size: .; D gene: TRBD1; V gene: TRBV5-1; CDR3 protein: CASSQGNRGPETQYF; CDR3 DNA: TGCGCCAGCAGCCAGGGAAACAGGGGGCCGGAGACCCAGTACTTC
J gene: TRBJ1-2; clone size: .; D gene: .; V gene: TRBV9; CDR3 protein: CATTGGPGGPNYGYTF; CDR3 DNA: TGTGCCACAACCGGGGGGCCCGGCGGTCCCAACTATGGCTACACCTTC
J gene: TRBJ2-2; clone size: .; D gene: TRBD1; V gene: TRBV30; CDR3 protein: CAWSERPGQGNTGELFF; CDR3 DNA: TGTGCCTGGAGCGAACGGCCGGGACAGGGAAACACCGGGGAGCTGTTTTTT
J gene: TRBJ2-3; clone size: .; D gene: .; V gene: TRBV3-1; CDR3 protein: CASSQGSRLGDTQYF; CDR3 DNA: TGTGCCAGCAGCCAAGGTTCTAGGTTGGGAGATACGCAGTATTTT
J gene: TRBJ2-5; clone size: .; D gene: .; V gene: TRBV6-2/TRBV6-3; CDR3 protein: CASSLTSQETQYF; CDR3 DNA: TGTGCCAGCAGCCTAACCTCCCAAGAGACCCAGTACTTC
J gene: TRBJ1-1; clone size: .; D gene: .; V gene: TRBV29-1; CDR3 protein: CSVGGVNTEAFF; CDR3 DNA: TGCAGCGTTGGAGGAGTGAACACTGAAGCTTTCTTT
J gene: TRBJ2-5; clone size: .; D gene: .; V gene: TRBV19; CDR3 protein: CASSVTRGSQETQYF; CDR3 DNA: TGTGCCAGTAGTGTAACCCGGGGGAGCCAAGAGACCCAGTACTTC
J gene: TRBJ2-7; clone size: .; D gene: TRBD2; V gene: TRBV29-1; CDR3 protein: CSVEGASGRAGEQYF; CDR3 DNA: TGCAGCGTTGAAGGGGCTAGCGGGAGGGCGGGGGAGCAGTACTTC
J gene: TRBJ1-2; clone size: .; D gene: .; V gene: TRBV9; CDR3 protein: CASSVGPRMDSYGYTF; CDR3 DNA: TGTGCCAGCAGCGTTGGTCCTCGGATGGACAGCTATGGCTACACCTTC
J gene: TRBJ2-7; clone size: .; D gene: .; V gene: TRBV7-7; CDR3 protein: CASSPTPSSYEQYF; CDR3 DNA: TGTGCCAGCAGCCCTACCCCCAGCTCCTACGAGCAGTACTTC
J gene: TRBJ2-5; clone size: few; D gene: .; V gene: TRBV5-6; CDR3 protein: CASSLGSGQETQYF; CDR3 DNA: TGTGCCAGCAGCTTGGGTAGCGGACAAGAGACCCAGTACTTC
J gene: TRBJ1-2; clone size: .; D gene: .; V gene: TRBV28; CDR3 protein: CASWTGENYGYTF; CDR3 DNA: TGTGCCAGCTGGACGGGAGAAAACTATGGCTACACCTTC